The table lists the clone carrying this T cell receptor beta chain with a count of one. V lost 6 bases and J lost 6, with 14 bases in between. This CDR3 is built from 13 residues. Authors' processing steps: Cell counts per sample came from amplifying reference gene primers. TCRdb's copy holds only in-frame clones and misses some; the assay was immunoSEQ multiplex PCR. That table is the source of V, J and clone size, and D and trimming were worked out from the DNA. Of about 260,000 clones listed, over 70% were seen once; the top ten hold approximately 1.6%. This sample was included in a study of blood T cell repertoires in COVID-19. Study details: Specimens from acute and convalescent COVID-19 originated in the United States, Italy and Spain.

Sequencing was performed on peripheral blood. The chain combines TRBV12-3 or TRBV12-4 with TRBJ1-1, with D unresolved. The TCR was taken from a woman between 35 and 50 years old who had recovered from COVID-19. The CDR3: CASRFTGSAEAFF. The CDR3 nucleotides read TGTGCCAGCAGGTTCACCGGGTCCGCTGAAGCTTTCTTT.